This is a list of T cell receptor beta chains from one sample in a study of cytomegalovirus exposure and HLA in healthy donors. Produced via immunoSEQ multiplex PCR; TCRdb's table is partial and in-frame only. The sample shows 200,000 or so clones, approximately 84% of them seen only once. The specimen sequenced was PBMCs. The receptors derive from a boy aged 5-17 years in good health and CMV-seronegative. CDR3s include the opening cysteine and the closing phenylalanine or tryptophan. A D gene is named only where the DNA matches it firmly. Size is stated for part of the rows, as once, few or many counts, or as a class when the clone is expanded.

clone size,J gene,V gene,D gene,CDR3 DNA,CDR3 protein
-,TRBJ2-7,TRBV6-5,-,TGTGCCAGCAGTTACCAGGACAACTACGAGCAGTACTTC,CASSYQDNYEQYF
-,TRBJ1-1,TRBV14,-,TGTGCCAGCCGGCCCGGGACAAGGCCTTTAAACACTGAAGCTTTCTTT,CASRPGTRPLNTEAFF
-,TRBJ1-5,TRBV7-9,-,TGTGCCAGCAGCCAGGACAATCGCAATCAGCCCCAGCATTTT,CASSQDNRNQPQHF
few,TRBJ1-5,TRBV2,TRBD1,TGTGCCAGCAGACCCGGACAGGGTAGTCAGCCCCAGCATTTT,CASRPGQGSQPQHF
-,TRBJ2-5,TRBV28,TRBD1,TGTGCCACCCAGGGGGCGGGAAACAAAGAGACCCAGTACTTC,CATQGAGNKETQYF
-,TRBJ2-1,TRBV4-1,TRBD2,TGCGCCAGCAGCCAAGTAGCGGGATCTTTCTACAATGAGCAGTTCTTC,CASSQVAGSFYNEQFF
-,TRBJ1-5,TRBV30,-,TGTGCCTGGAGTGTCGACAGAAGCAATCAGCCCCAGCATTTT,CAWSVDRSNQPQHF
few,TRBJ1-6,TRBV11-2,-,TGTGCCAGCAGCTTACAGGGGCCTAATTCACCCCTCCACTTT,CASSLQGPNSPLHF
-,TRBJ1-1,TRBV6-1,TRBD1,TGTGCCAGCAGTGTTAAGGGACAGAAGAACACTGAAGCTTTCTTT,CASSVKGQKNTEAFF
-,TRBJ2-1,TRBV30,TRBD2,TGTGCCTGCGGCTGGGGACTACACAATGAGCAGTTCTTC,CACGWGLHNEQFF
-,TRBJ1-1,TRBV29-1,-,TGCAGCGTTGTTGGCCTTTTTAACACTGAAGCTTTCTTT,CSVVGLFNTEAFF
-,TRBJ2-1,TRBV9,TRBD1,TGTGCCAGCAGCGTAGCTACCGGGGGACAGGGGACAAATGAGCAGTTCTTC,CASSVATGGQGTNEQFF
few,TRBJ1-1,TRBV7-2,-,TGTGCCAGCAGCTTCACGGGGGGCCGTGCTTTCTTT,CASSFTGGRAFF
-,TRBJ1-1,TRBV5-6,-,TGTGCCAGCAGCTTCCCGGGCCCCGGGGGTACTGAAGCTTTCTTT,CASSFPGPGGTEAFF
-,TRBJ2-3,TRBV29-1,-,TGCAGCGTGGTCCACACTAGTATCACAGATACGCAGTATTTT,CSVVHTSITDTQYF
few,TRBJ2-1,TRBV6-4,TRBD2,TGTGCCAGCAGTGACTCGCGGGGGGCGGGGGAGCAGTTCTTC,CASSDSRGAGEQFF
-,TRBJ2-7,TRBV30,TRBD1,TGTGCCTGGGACAGGGGGGGGAGCTCCTACGAGCAGTACTTC,CAWDRGGSSYEQYF
-,TRBJ1-1,TRBV2,-,TGTGCCAGCAGCAAACCCGACAGGAACACTGAAGCTTTCTTT,CASSKPDRNTEAFF
once,TRBJ1-1,TRBV10-3,-,TGTGCCATCAGTGAGTCGCGGCTGAACACTGAAGCTTTCTTT,CAISESRLNTEAFF
few,TRBJ2-1,TRBV6-1,TRBD2,TGTGCCAGCAGCACCGGGACTAGCGCGATATGGGAGCAGTTCTTC,CASSTGTSAIWEQFF
-,TRBJ2-1,TRBV7-2,TRBD2,TGTGCCAGCAGCTTAGAGACTAGCGGGAGGGCCATCTACAATGAGCAGTTCTTC,CASSLETSGRAIYNEQFF
once,TRBJ2-7,TRBV5-1,-,TGCGCCAGCAGCTGGGGGACAAGTGGGACCTACGAGCAGTACTTC,CASSWGTSGTYEQYF
-,TRBJ2-1,TRBV4-2,TRBD2,TGTGCCAGCAGCCAAGGGACTAGCGGGAGTACATACAATGAGCAGTTCTTC,CASSQGTSGSTYNEQFF
-,TRBJ1-3,TRBV30,-,TGTGCCTGGAGGGCCGACGGGGGATCTGGAAACACCATATATTTT,CAWRADGGSGNTIYF
-,TRBJ1-4,TRBV29-1,-,TGCAGCGCTGTCAGGGGCGCTAATGAAAAACTGTTTTTT,CSAVRGANEKLFF
-,TRBJ2-3,TRBV2,TRBD2,TGTGCCAGCAGGGAATCGACTAGCGGAACAGATACGCAGTATTTT,CASRESTSGTDTQYF
once,TRBJ2-7,TRBV18,-,TGTGCCAGCTCACGAGCGGTAGTCGAGCAGTACTTC,CASSRAVVEQYF
-,TRBJ1-4,TRBV7-2,-,TGTGCCAGCAGCCCGGGACAAACTAATGAAAAACTGTTTTTT,CASSPGQTNEKLFF
few,TRBJ2-2,TRBV9,-,TGTGCCAGCAGCGTAGCGGCTAGTAACACCGGGGAGCTGTTTTTT,CASSVAASNTGELFF
-,TRBJ2-3,TRBV11-3,-,TGTGCCAGCAGCTTAGCCTCAGATACGCAGTATTTT,CASSLASDTQYF
-,TRBJ1-3,TRBV10-3,-,TGTGCCATCACCGGGGGGAGTGGAAACACCATATATTTT,CAITGGSGNTIYF
-,TRBJ2-1,TRBV27,TRBD2,TGTGCCAGCAGCGGGACTAGCGGGAGGAATGAGCAGTTCTTC,CASSGTSGRNEQFF
-,TRBJ1-2,TRBV4-3,-,TGCGCCAGCAGCCCATTGGCAGGGGATGGCTACACCTTC,CASSPLAGDGYTF
few,TRBJ2-7,TRBV5-4,TRBD1,TGTGCCAGCAGCCCACGCGGGGGACAGGGCTACGAGCAGTACTTC,CASSPRGGQGYEQYF
-,TRBJ2-5,TRBV5-1,-,TGCGCCAGCAGCTTATGGGGGGAAGAGACCCAGTACTTC,CASSLWGEETQYF
few,TRBJ1-1,TRBV19,-,TGTGCCAGTAGCTCCTTCGTGAACACTGAAGCTTTCTTT,CASSSFVNTEAFF
-,TRBJ2-7,TRBV29-1,TRBD1,TGCAGCGCCGTCCGGGACAGCAGTTACGAGCAGTACTTC,CSAVRDSSYEQYF
-,TRBJ2-5,TRBV30,-,TGTGCCTGGAGTGGACTCGAGTACCAAGAGACCCAGTACTTC,CAWSGLEYQETQYF
once,TRBJ2-4,TRBV27,TRBD2,TGTGCCAGTGCGGGAGGGCCGGGGTGGAACATTCAGTACTTC,CASAGGPGWNIQYF
few,TRBJ1-5,TRBV28,-,TGTGCAACTCTACGATTCCGGGACAACGGGAGGGGCCATAGCAATCAGCCCCAGCATTTT,CATLRFRDNGRGHSNQPQHF
-,TRBJ2-3,TRBV7-6,-,TGTGCCAGCAGCTCGAGCACGGTCCACACAGATACGCAGTATTTT,CASSSSTVHTDTQYF
-,TRBJ2-7,TRBV2,TRBD2,TGTGCCAGCAGAGACCAGACTAGCGGGAGGAGGTACGAGCAGTACTTC,CASRDQTSGRRYEQYF
once,TRBJ1-2,TRBV7-2,-,TGTGCCAGCAGCTTAAACTCCGGACGAAGCGGTTATGGCTACACCTTC,CASSLNSGRSGYGYTF
-,TRBJ2-2,TRBV5-1,-,TGCGCCAGCAGTCGGGGAACCGGGGAGCTGTTTTTT,CASSRGTGELFF
-,TRBJ2-5,TRBV30,TRBD2,TGTGCCTGGAGAGGACTAGCGGGACAAGAGACCCAGTACTTC,CAWRGLAGQETQYF
-,TRBJ1-2,TRBV4-1,-,TGCGCCAGCAGCCAAGGAGTAGGAGACTATGGCTACACCTTC,CASSQGVGDYGYTF
-,TRBJ2-7,TRBV2,-,TGTGCCAGCAGTGAAGTAGGAGGGCCCTCCTGGGAGCAGTACTTC,CASSEVGGPSWEQYF
-,TRBJ2-1,TRBV7-3,TRBD2,TGTGCCAGCAGCTTAAAATCGTTGCGGGAGGTGAGCTCCTACAATGAGCAGTTCTTC,CASSLKSLREVSSYNEQFF
-,TRBJ2-7,TRBV27,TRBD2,TGTGCCAGCAGGCATCTAGCGGGGCGATCCTACGAGCAGTACTTC,CASRHLAGRSYEQYF
-,TRBJ2-2,TRBV27,-,TGTGCCAGCAGTTTTGGAGTCACCGGGGAGCTGTTTTTT,CASSFGVTGELFF
-,TRBJ1-5,TRBV2,-,TGTGCCAGCAGTGTGTCTATGAGGGGCAATCAGCCCCAGCATTTT,CASSVSMRGNQPQHF
-,TRBJ1-1,TRBV5-1,-,TGCGCCAGCAGCTTAACCCCGACCAGAATGGGCGCTGAAGCTTTCTTT,CASSLTPTRMGAEAFF
-,TRBJ2-7,TRBV11-1,TRBD2,TGTGCCAGCAGCTTGTCGGGAGGAGCCTACGAGCAGTACTTC,CASSLSGGAYEQYF
few,TRBJ1-1,TRBV6-1,-,TGTGCCAGTCCCGGACTTAGGAGGGACACTGAAGCTTTCTTT,CASPGLRRDTEAFF
-,TRBJ2-3,TRBV5-1,-,TGCGCCAGCAGGATTCAGGGTTTGCCAGATACGCAGTATTTT,CASRIQGLPDTQYF